This T cell receptor beta chain was recovered during a study of CD8+CD57+ T cells in acquired aplastic anemia (dated by TCRdb to between 2018 and 2020). About the full investigation: DNA extracted from sorted CD4+ and CD8+ cells had a mean of about 3 ug, with a range of about 0.2 to 30 ug. CD8+CD57+ expansion was defined as frequency above the mean frequency observed in healthy subjects. General study outcomes and caveats: Around 30 CD8+ CDR3 sequences were shared between patients and controls but appeared highly expressed in patients and within their immunodominant clones. Patients and healthy controls showed no significant difference in CD8+ Simpson's diversity (P=0.060).

Per the germline V gene, MDHEN is the CDR1 and SYDVKM is the CDR2. V is cut by 6 bases and J by 5 bases, and the space between the germline ends is 17 bases. Taken from cysteine to phenylalanine, the CDR3 has 15 residues. The DNA shown is the 45-base CDR3, in frame from base 1. Patients chosen for sequencing had shown expansion of CD8+CD57+ cells by flow cytometry. Every patient had a diagnosis of severe acquired aplastic anemia based on International Study of Aplastic Anemia and Agranulocytosis and Camitta criteria. Patients had received no therapy at the time of blood sampling. In the study, sorted CD4+ and CD8+ blood T cells from patients with severe aplastic anemia and from healthy subjects underwent deep sequencing of TCR repertoires. In the USA, patient enrollment took place under clinicaltrials.gov protocols 00001620, 01623167, 00001397, 00071045, 00081523 and 00961064. Ficoll-Paque density gradient centrifugation was used to isolate peripheral blood mononuclear cells. Before DNA extraction, CD4+ and CD8+ T cells were sorted by FACS or by magnetic beads.

Comments on this clonotype: This clone's antigen is unknown. Base qualities are not provided; no much larger clone lies one nucleotide away.

TCR beta VDJ combination and CDR3 sequence profiling used genomic DNA as the template. An Illumina HiSeq 2000 was used for TCR repertoire sequencing. Processing in the source paper ran as follows. Repertoire assessment relied on Simpson's diversity index, CDR3 size and DJ length profiles, and TRBV/TRBJ rearrangement plots. The immunodominant clone was defined as the most abundant DNA sequence in deep sequencing data. CDR3 amino acid sequences were screened for sharing across subjects and were compared with published repertoires and the VDJdb database. TCRdb passed the public sequencing reads through fastp at Q25 and MiXCR, retaining productive beta sequences. Under each unique CDR3 protein, matching rows form one entry showing the most common genes and DNA. None of the V and J calls come from the authors' own analysis; TCRdb made them. Here the sample has a few hundred thousand distinct CDR3 sequences; roughly 53% occur a single time. The ten biggest clones cover less than 20% of the sample.

The sequenced material came from sorted CD4+, CD8+, or CD8+CD57+ T cells (not recorded which) from PBMCs. Recombination linked TRBV28 to TRBJ1-5, and possibly TRBD1, on 6 matching bases. This clonotype originated in a human donor with aplastic anemia. The CDR3 has the sequence CASRRQVTSDQPQHF. The DNA is as follows: TGTGCCAGCAGACGACAGGTAACCAGCGATCAGCCCCAGCATTTT. With the portions outside the CDR3 filled from the reference TRBV28 and TRBJ1-5 genes, the complete variable region becomes DVKVTQSSRYLVKRTGEKVFLECVQDMDHENMFWYRQDPGLGLRLIYFSYDVKMKEKGDIPEGYSVSREKKERFSLILESASTNQTSMYLCASRRQVTSDQPQHFGDGTRLSIL.